The TCR beta chain described here comes from a study of cytomegalovirus exposure and HLA in healthy donors. Profiling relied on immunoSEQ multiplex PCR, and the TCRdb table lists in-frame clones only, not all of them. The sample holds about 220,000 clones, around 90% seen once. Whole-study findings and limits: Many donors carried some public TCRs, although rarity characterized most TCR sequences. The study labeled about 160 TCR beta chains cytomegalovirus-associated.

Note on this clone: What it binds is unknown.

V was trimmed by 7 bases and J by 4 bases, leaving 11 bases between them. The CDR3 loop spans 13 amino acids. Germline loops: CDR1 SNHLY, CDR2 FYNNEI. The source is a young woman in good health and CMV-seronegative. The genes are TRBV2 and TRBJ1-5; maybe TRBD1 (5 bases). Specimen: PBMCs. CDR3 DNA: TGTGCCAGCACATCCCAGGGAAATCAGCCCCAGCATTTT. Protein product: CASTSQGNQPQHF.